This TCR beta chain was identified during a study of control samples from healthy donors and cancer patients. The CDR3 is 12 residues long. V was trimmed by 2 bases and J by 6 bases, leaving 5 bases between them. Per the germline V gene, CDR1 is MNHNS and CDR2 is SASEGT. Sequencing used immunoSEQ multiplex PCR; TCRdb keeps in-frame clones, though not all of them. The sample shows approximately 150,000 clones, 96% of them seen only once. In this sample, this clone turned up once. The rearrangement joins TRBV6-1 to TRBJ1-5, with D uncertain. The source is a woman between 25 and 40 years old in good health. Sequenced sample: blood. This CDR3 reads CASSEHSQPQHF. Written as DNA, the CDR3 is TGTGCCAGCAGTGAACACAGTCAGCCCCAGCATTTT.